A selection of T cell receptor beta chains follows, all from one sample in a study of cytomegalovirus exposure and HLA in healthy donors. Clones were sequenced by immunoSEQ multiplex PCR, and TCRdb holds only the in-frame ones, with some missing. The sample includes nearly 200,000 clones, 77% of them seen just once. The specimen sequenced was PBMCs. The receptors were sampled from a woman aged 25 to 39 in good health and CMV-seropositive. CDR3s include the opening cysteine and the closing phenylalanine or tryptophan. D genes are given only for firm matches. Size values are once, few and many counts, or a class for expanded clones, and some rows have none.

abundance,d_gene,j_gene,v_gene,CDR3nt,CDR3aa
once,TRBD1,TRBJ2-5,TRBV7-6,TGTGCCAGCAGCCGGGCGGGGAGACAGGGGATAAGGCAAGAGACCCAGTACTTC,CASSRAGRQGIRQETQYF
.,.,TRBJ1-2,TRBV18,TGTGCCAGCTCACCACCGGGGCGGAACTATGGCTACACCTTC,CASSPPGRNYGYTF
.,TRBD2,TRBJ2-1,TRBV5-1,TGCGCCAGCAGCTCGGGACTAGCGGGACAAAATGAGCAGTTCTTC,CASSSGLAGQNEQFF
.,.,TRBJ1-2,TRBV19,TGTGCCAGTAGTCCGGACATCCGCTATGGCTACACCTTC,CASSPDIRYGYTF
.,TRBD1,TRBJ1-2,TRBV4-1,TGCGCCAGCAGCCAAGGGGGGGACAGGGGGCAACATGACTACACCTTC,CASSQGGDRGQHDYTF
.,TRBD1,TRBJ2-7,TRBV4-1,TGCGCCAGCAGTCTGAGACAGGGCGACGAGCAGTACTTC,CASSLRQGDEQYF
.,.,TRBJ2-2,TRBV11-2,TGTGCCAGCAGCTTAGGGTCTAGCGCCGGGGAGCTGTTTTTT,CASSLGSSAGELFF
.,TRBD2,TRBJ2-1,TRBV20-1,TGCAGTGCTTATAGCGGGGAAAGAGGGTTCTTC,CSAYSGERGFF
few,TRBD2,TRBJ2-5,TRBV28,TGTGCCAGCAGAAGCGTGTTAGCGGGGTATGAGACCCAGTACTTC,CASRSVLAGYETQYF
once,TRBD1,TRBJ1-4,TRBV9,TGTGCCAGCAGCGTTCAGGGGGCACCTAATGAAAAACTGTTTTTT,CASSVQGAPNEKLFF
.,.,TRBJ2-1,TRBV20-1,TGCAGTGTCGAGCCCGTCGATGAGCAGTTCTTC,CSVEPVDEQFF
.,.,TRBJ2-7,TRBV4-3,TGCGCCAGCAGCCAAAGCAGGGGTGCGGACGAGCAGTACTTC,CASSQSRGADEQYF
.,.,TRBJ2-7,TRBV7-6,TGTGCCAGCAGCTTAGCGGACAGTAAGTACGAGCAGTACTTC,CASSLADSKYEQYF
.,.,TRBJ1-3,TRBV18,TGTGCCAGCTCACCAAACGGTCGACAGTTTACCTCTGGAAACACCATATATTTT,CASSPNGRQFTSGNTIYF
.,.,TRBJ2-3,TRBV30,TGTTCCGTAGCGGAAGGAGGGGATACGCAGTATTTT,CSVAEGGDTQYF
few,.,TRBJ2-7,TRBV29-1,TGCAGCGTTGAAGGGGAGCCTCCTGAGCAGTACTTC,CSVEGEPPEQYF
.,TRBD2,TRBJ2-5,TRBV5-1,TGCGCCAGCAGCTTGGGTGGGACTAGCGGGTATCAAGAGACCCAGTACTTC,CASSLGGTSGYQETQYF
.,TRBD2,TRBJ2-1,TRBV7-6,TGTGCCAGCAGCCAAAGGACTAGCCGCCCCATCTACAATGAGCAGTTCTTC,CASSQRTSRPIYNEQFF
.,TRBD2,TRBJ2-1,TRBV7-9,TGTGCCAGCAGCCTAAGCGGGGGGGATGAGCAGTTCTTC,CASSLSGGDEQFF
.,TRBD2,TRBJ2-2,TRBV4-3,TGCGCCAGCAGCCATTTGGGACTAGCGGACACCGGGGAGCTGTTTTTT,CASSHLGLADTGELFF
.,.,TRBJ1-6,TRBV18,TGTGCCAGCTCACCACAGGCCGGGGGGCGGAATTCACCCCTCCACTTT,CASSPQAGGRNSPLHF
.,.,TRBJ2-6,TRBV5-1,TGCGCCAGCAGCTGGGAAACAGGTTCTGGGGCCAACGTCCTGACTTTC,CASSWETGSGANVLTF